This T cell receptor (beta chain) was observed in a study of vaccination effects on CD4 cells after COVID-19. From germline, CDR1 is SGHVS and CDR2 FQNEAQ. Trimming pared 3 bases from V and 7 bases from J, leaving 9 bases between. The CDR3 covers 13 residues. After expansion with viral peptide pools in the ViraFEST assay, antigen-specific CD4+ T cells were sequenced. Researchers isolated CD4+ T cells once about 11 days of culture had elapsed. Every participant took two doses of the BNT162b2 or mRNA-1273 vaccine. Wells each received some 2.2 million PBMC, cultured with 10 IU/ml IL-2 and roughly 9.3 ug/ml peptides. This clone appeared a single time. Its matching antigen is unknown. The protocol was immunoSEQ multiplex PCR, while the TCRdb copy is restricted to in-frame clones and leaves out a portion. The sample consists of tens of thousands of clones, 60% to 75% of them appearing once.

The receptor's source is a human donor who received a COVID-19 vaccine. V is TRBV7-8 and J is TRBJ2-2; D is unresolved. Specimen: CD4+ T cells from PBMCs cultured with HCoV-OC43 spike peptides, collected after COVID-19 vaccination. The subset denotes: HCoV-OC43 spike overlapping peptide pool stimulation. In DNA, the CDR3 is TGTGCCAGCAGCTTGAGGTTCGGCGGGGAGCTGTTTTTT. Translation gives CASSLRFGGELFF.